Following are 2 T cell receptor beta chains from one sample sequenced in a study of cytomegalovirus exposure and HLA in healthy donors. Sequencing used immunoSEQ multiplex PCR; TCRdb keeps in-frame clones, though not all of them. The top ten hold 1.1% of the sample, which has about 120,000 clones, nearly 90% seen once. Sequencing used PBMCs. These receptors were collected from a woman younger than 30 in good health and CMV-seronegative.

The rearrangement links TRBV30 to TRBJ1-1, with D tentatively TRBD1 (5 bases). Trimming cost V 1 base and J 1 base, with 10 bases left between them. The CDR3 consists of 14 residues. In germline, CDR1 is GTSNPN, CDR2 SVGIG (reference sequence). The DNA of the CDR3 is TGTGCCTGGAGTGGGGTGACAGCGAACACTGAAGCTTTCTTT. Encoded protein: CAWSGVTANTEAFF. The full variable domain, rest sourced from reference TRBV30 and TRBJ1-1, is SQTIHQWPATLVQPVGSPLSLECTVEGTSNPNLYWYRQAAGRGLQLLFYSVGIGQISSEVPQNLSASRPQDRQFILSSKKLLLSDSGFYLCAWSGVTANTEAFFGQGTRLTVV.

The chain couples TRBV27 to TRBJ2-1; a weak D match, TRBD2 (5 bases). Germline loops: CDR1 MNHEY, CDR2 SMNVEV (reference sequence). This CDR3 spans 14 amino acids. V was cut by 2 bases and J by 8 bases, with 13 bases left in between. CDR3: CASSLAADSDEQFF. The CDR3 DNA follows: TGTGCCAGCAGTTTAGCAGCGGACTCAGATGAGCAGTTCTTC.